This T cell receptor (beta chain) was sequenced for a study of PD-L1 blockade in urothelial cancer. Study-level background: Patients, treated from about 2014 onward, received atezolizumab 1,200 mg intravenously every 3 weeks.

The CDR3 contains 15 residues. V gave up 4 bases and J gave up 4 bases, with 17 bases separating them. Looked up from germline, CDR1 is SGHRS and CDR2 is YFSETQ. Study results and caveats: For durable-benefit patients, tumor-associated blood clones expanded more at 3 weeks.

A word on this clone: Its antigen remains unidentified.

Every PCR got spiked synthetic TCR analog templates. Sequenced by immunoSEQ multiplex PCR; TCRdb stores in-frame clones only, minus some. The repertoire has about 130,000 clones, approximately 84% of them found once; the top ten carry 2.5% to 3.5%. Described time point: pretreatment peripheral blood. Urothelial carcinoma affected the patients, and it was locally advanced or metastatic. The chain is built from TRBV5-1 and TRBJ1-1; weak D call: TRBD1 (6 bases). Sequences were derived from PBMCs, sampled around atezolizumab (anti-PD-L1) treatment. This clonotype was obtained from a man in his fifties or sixties with urothelial cancer. CDR3 amino acids: CASSAIQGQGTEAFF. CDR3 coding DNA: TGCGCCAGCAGCGCGATTCAGGGGCAGGGCACTGAAGCTTTCTTT.